This TCR beta chain is drawn from a study of beta chain features in type 1 diabetes. The V and J ends lost 5 bases and 3 bases, in that order; junction bases with no gene match: 10. The CDR3 consists of 15 residues. CDR1 MNHNY and CDR2 SVGAGI come from the germline V gene (reference sequence). Reverse transcription of all isolated RNA meant that expressed TCRB transcripts were sequenced. Repertoires were generated with immunoSEQ multiplex PCR, while TCRdb's copy carries only in-frame clones and drops some. The sample has 600,000 to 650,000 clones; 15% to 19% are singletons. Sorting of CD4+ naive, central memory, regulatory and stem cell-like memory cells was performed via CD45RO/CCR7/CD25/CD127/CD95/CD27. Sorted populations all exceeded 95% purity.

This TCR was recovered from a man younger than 30 in good health. The sample consisted of naive CD4+ T cells from blood. The J gene is TRBJ2-7, the V gene TRBV6-6; 7 bases align to TRBD1. CDR3 DNA: TGTGCCAGCAGTCTTTTCGGGGACAGAGACTACGAGCAGTACTTC. Its protein is CASSLFGDRDYEQYF.